The text below deals with one T cell receptor beta chain. The target antigen is unknown. These data belong to a study of cytomegalovirus exposure and HLA in healthy donors. Study conclusions and caveats: Follow-up analysis later connected one missense variant in DCLRE1C with trimming of TCR beta V- and J-genes. The authors later found HLA-associated TCR beta chains more clonally expanded than equally common others.

Per the germline V gene, CDR1 is LNHDA and CDR2 is SQIVND (reference sequence). The V end lost 10 bases, the J end lost 4 bases, and 16 bases lay between the germline ends. The CDR3 totals 13 residues. This PCR relied on a set of 60 Vbeta primers and 13 Jbeta primers. Source study methods: Approximately 11 million shared chains were among approximately 87 million unique TCR beta chains counted in a later analysis. The assay was immunoSEQ multiplex PCR, and TCRdb's table has in-frame clones only and misses some. The DNA gave D and trimming, while V, J and clone size come from that table. The table records about 120,000 clones, roughly 79% of them present only once.

Input material: PBMCs. The source of this sequence is a woman younger than 30 in good health and CMV-seronegative. V is TRBV19 and J is TRBJ1-1; D possibly corresponds to TRBD1 (5 bases). The CDR3 nucleotides read TGTGCCATATTTAAGCAGGGTGGCACTGAAGCTTTCTTT. Protein sequence: CAIFKQGGTEAFF.